This T cell receptor (beta chain) is drawn from a study of shared clonotypes between healthy human individuals. General study results and limits: Despite large depth, rarefaction showed incomplete sorted-subset sequencing.

The protocol was immunoSEQ multiplex PCR, while the TCRdb copy is restricted to in-frame clones and leaves out a portion. The sample lists about 1,500,000 clones, roughly 96% occurring once. The CDR3 length is 14 residues. Germline CDR1 KGHSH, CDR2 LQKENI. As regards this clone: The antigen is unknown. Compared with germline, one end of the junction differs, possibly owing to a read error.

The sequenced sample was naive CD4+ T cells sorted from blood. The subset here: CD45RA+ positively selected. The source is a man aged 30 to 45 in good health. The genes are TRBV18 and TRBJ2-7; a possible D gene is TRBD1 (5 bases). CDR3 in amino acids: CASTPRAVSYEQYF. CDR3 DNA sequence: TGTGCCAGCACACCCAGGGCGGTCTCCTACGAGCAGTACTTC.